This T cell receptor beta chain emerged from a study of cytomegalovirus exposure and HLA in healthy donors (dated 2017 in TCRdb). Study-wide context: An earlier analysis of around 600 of the donors reported more than 250 Gb of sequence data and approximately 110 million unique TCR beta sequences from roughly 200 million T cells. HLA typing covered class I and class II loci at four-digit resolution. The study was designed to test whether signatures of past pathogen exposure could be identified by cataloging public T cell receptors. A later genetic analysis took genome-wide SNP genotypes for 398 of the 666 donors and used that subset as a discovery cohort. An earlier analysis of 587 of the donors used high-throughput TCR beta sequencing to judge whether each TCR beta V gene segment behaved as functional or pseudogenic. The number of donors typed differed by locus, with about 629-630 for A, B, C, DRB1 and DQB1, around 560 for DQA1, 600 to 610 for DPA1, and around 430 for DPB1. Among about 400 genotyped donors of the cohort, an average of approximately 220,000 unique TCR beta nucleotide sequences was sequenced per donor, of which about 20% were non-productive. Because of strong linkage in the cohort, 5 or 6 DR-DQ haplotypes were treated as single units for association and clustering. All discovery cohort repertoires had been generated on a single sequencing platform. Besides the first cohort of 500 to 700 subjects, a separate validation cohort made up of 120 or so different subjects was used. Rather than drawing on any new phenotypic data, the later analysis identified candidate immune exposures from TCR beta sequences and the way those sequences occurred across donors. To study patterns of TCR occurrence, a later analysis re-analyzed previously published TCR beta repertoires from under 750 donors and added high-resolution HLA genotyping. Alongside the repertoire data, information on donor age, sex, ethnicity and CMV serostatus was compiled. The study profiled the T cell repertoires of hundreds of subjects by immunosequencing and related them to cytomegalovirus serostatus. The genetic ancestry cluster associated with self-reported Caucasian donors included 80% to 90% of the approximately 410 genotyped donors. High-throughput TCR immunosequencing, statistical association of individual TCRs with disease status, and machine learning were combined to predict cytomegalovirus infection status. An early release that covered fewer than 800 HLA-typed donors contained approximately 300 gigabases of sequencing data and about 93 million unique TCR sequences. What the authors observed across the whole study: Some IMGT-functional V segments, including TRBV6-2 and TRBV6-3, could not be distinguished by the 87-base-pair reads and were therefore excluded. Because some donors lacked HLA typing at each locus, the association tests relied only on the typed subset. According to a later analysis, most CMV-associated TCR beta chains appeared to be HLA-restricted, and the HLA associations seemed to be driven largely by CMV exposure. Immune exposure information for the cohort was limited to CMV serostatus. It was suggested by the authors that the approach could potentially be generalized to other disease states and immunological phenotypes. According to a later analysis, TCR association rates differed among HLA loci, with DRB1 alleles showing the most associated TCRs and HLA-C alleles showing the fewest. An earlier analysis of 587 of the donors showed that most TCR beta V segments appeared in productive rearrangements either about 87% or about 30% of the time, which broadly matched IMGT annotations. A cluster of highly shared sequence variants was judged likely to be a technical artifact of the sequencing pipeline. In this cohort, only TCR beta chains were sequenced, and detectable features were limited by the absence of alpha or paired-chain data. A later analysis found that HLA-associated TCR beta chains were more clonally expanded and had lower generation probabilities than equally common non-associated chains. Presence/absence analyses assumed roughly uniform sequencing depth across donors, an assumption that may not hold. Three of the identified cytomegalovirus-associated TCR beta chains were confirmed in vitro to be specific for cytomegalovirus antigens. A further reported finding was that TCR beta sequences accurately predicted the HLA-A and HLA-B alleles for most subjects in the first cohort. A later analysis associated 15,000 to 20,000 TCR beta sequences with specific HLA alleles at a false discovery rate of 0.05. A later analysis reported that several top co-occurrence clusters appeared linked to parvovirus B19, influenza, CMV and Epstein-Barr virus. Most TCR sequences were observed very rarely across donors, whereas some public TCRs were present in many individuals. The study listed 170 or so TCR beta chains as associated with cytomegalovirus. Assigning TCR associations to individual alleles was difficult when HLA alleles, especially DR and DQ, strongly co-occurred. Correlated functional status among segregating V segments might be attributable to linkage disequilibrium, but an unknown experimental factor could not be ruled out. An association between a missense DCLRE1C variant and V-gene and J-gene trimming of TCR beta chains was found in a later genetic analysis and replicated in an independent cohort. Cytomegalovirus status was reported to be diagnosed by the classifier with high specificity and sensitivity in both the original and validation cohorts. Because counts were too low, 15 to 20 rarely observed V segments, including chromosome 9 orphons, were excluded from the earlier analysis of 587 of the donors. According to a later genetic analysis, donors in an Asian-associated ancestry cluster had fewer N-insertions in productive TCRs than the approximately 630-donor mean.

The sample holds a few counts of this clone. There is no known antigen for this receptor. Base qualities were left out, and no much larger clone turns up one base away. The library was produced with the immunoSEQ multiplex PCR assay. For the multiplex PCR, a mixture combining 60 forward primers for TCR Vbeta segments and 13 reverse primers for TCR Jbeta segments was used. A multiplex PCR assay on genomic DNA amplified the CDR3 region of rearranged TCR beta genes. On the Illumina HiSeq System, the amplified TCR beta libraries were sequenced as 87-base-pair reads. As for how the authors treated the data: In a later analysis, about 80 million unique TCR beta chains were counted across the 690 or so repertoires, and roughly 11 million of these chains were shared by at least two donors. Raw reads were error-corrected and collapsed into unique sequences with a nearest-neighbor algorithm that merged closely related sequences to remove PCR and sequencing errors. To assign V, D and J gene segments, CDR3 sequences were aligned to IMGT reference sequences. Each retained sequence needed at least a six-nucleotide match to both a V gene segment and a J gene segment. A rearrangement was called productive if the CDR3 had no stop codons and remained in frame with V and J, and every other rearrangement was called non-productive. Following IMGT convention, CDR3 was defined as the stretch from the second conserved V-encoded cysteine up to the conserved J-encoded phenylalanine. The earlier analysis of 587 of the donors excluded any sequence lacking an unambiguous match to a single V gene segment. An earlier analysis of 500 to 600 of the donors classified V segments as functional when productive rearrangements were above 56.7% and as segregating when the standard deviation between donors was above 5%. To diagnose cytomegalovirus status from the catalog of TCR beta chain sequences, a statistical classification framework was built. A later analysis assigned V and J genes by comparing TCR nucleotide sequences with IMGT/GENE-DB human TR gene sequences. In a later analysis, CDR3 sequences and most-parsimonious VDJ recombination scenarios were assigned using the TCRdist pipeline. In a later analysis, each TCR beta chain was defined by its CDR3 amino acid sequence together with its V-gene family, and reads lacking a unique V-gene family were excluded. As a way to deal with suspected cross-contamination and a sequencing artifact, a later analysis dropped hundreds of nucleotide sequences that were highly shared and had low generation probability. In a later analysis, a clonal expansion index for each public chain was calculated from normalized within-repertoire ranks of inferred template counts. In a later analysis, generation probabilities were computed using a VDJ recombination model fitted to out-of-frame rearrangements, and the results were checked against IGoR. In a later analysis, hypergeometric tests were used to score TCR-TCR, TCR-HLA and TCR-CMV co-occurrence, with a repertoire-size bias correction applied to TCR pairs. In a later analysis, false discovery rates were estimated by permuting HLA or CMV assignments 20 times. In a later analysis, co-occurring TCRs were grouped using DBSCAN, and TCRdist sequence similarity was added for clustering within HLA-allele-positive subsets. For co-occurrence clustering, repertoires with fewer than 30,000 or more than 120,000 public chains were excluded, along with a handful of repertoires with anomalous nucleotide sharing. TCRdb took over this immuneACCESS table, retaining in-frame rearrangements with V and J assigned. Such tables are incomplete; in checked studies, under half of the missing clones stem from an unresolved V gene, and the remainder is unexplained. V, J and clone size are those of that table, while D and trimming were read from the DNA. This sample is represented by 130,000 to 150,000 clones; 75% to 80% of them were singletons. The ten largest clones add up to approximately 1.5% of the sample.

In total, 600 or so healthy bone marrow donors made up the cohort. All cohort members were sampled while nominally healthy, although unrecorded immune exposures were likely present. The donor was CMV seronegative and belonged to the group of under 400 seronegative cohort members. Every donor gave a peripheral blood sample, and the peripheral blood mononuclear cells from that sample were used for TCR beta sequencing. Genomic DNA was extracted from the blood cell samples with the Qiagen DNeasy Blood Extraction Kit. V is shortened by 3 bases, J by 1 base, and the region joining them spans 7 bases. The germline V gene provides CDR1 LGHNA and CDR2 YNFKEQ. The CDR3 covers 13 residues, taking in both the cysteine and the phenylalanine. Only CDR3 DNA remains: 39 bases, in frame from the first base.

The chain couples TRBV4-2 to TRBJ2-7, with a tentative D gene TRBD1 over 6 matching bases. The source of this sequence is a woman between 25 and 40 years old in good health and CMV-seronegative. Sequenced: PBMCs. The CDR3 is CASSQDRSYEQYF. The nucleotides are TGTGCCAGCAGCCAGGACAGATCCTACGAGCAGTACTTC.